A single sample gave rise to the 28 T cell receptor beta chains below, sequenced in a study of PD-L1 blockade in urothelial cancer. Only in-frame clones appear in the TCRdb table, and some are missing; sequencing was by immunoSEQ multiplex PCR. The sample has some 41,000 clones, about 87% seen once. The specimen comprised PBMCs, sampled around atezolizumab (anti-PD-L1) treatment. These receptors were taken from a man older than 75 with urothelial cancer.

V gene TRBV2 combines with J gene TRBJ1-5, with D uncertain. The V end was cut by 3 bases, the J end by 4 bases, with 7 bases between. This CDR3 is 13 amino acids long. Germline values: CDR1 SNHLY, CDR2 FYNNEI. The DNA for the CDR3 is TGTGCCAGCAGTGATCGGTTTAATCAGCCCCAGCATTTT. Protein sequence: CASSDRFNQPQHF.

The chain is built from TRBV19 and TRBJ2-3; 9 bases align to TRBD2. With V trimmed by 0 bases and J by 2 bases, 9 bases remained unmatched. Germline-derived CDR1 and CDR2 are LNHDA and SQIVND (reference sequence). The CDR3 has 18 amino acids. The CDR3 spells CASSIEVASGTFTDTQYF. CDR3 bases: TGTGCCAGTAGTATAGAGGTTGCTAGCGGGACCTTCACAGATACGCAGTATTTT. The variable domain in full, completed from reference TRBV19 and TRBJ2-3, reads DGGITQSPKYLFRKEGQNVTLSCEQNLNHDAMYWYRQDPGQGLRLIYYSQIVNDFQKGDIAEGYSVSREKKESFPLTVTSAQKNPTAFYLCASSIEVASGTFTDTQYFGPGTRLTVL.

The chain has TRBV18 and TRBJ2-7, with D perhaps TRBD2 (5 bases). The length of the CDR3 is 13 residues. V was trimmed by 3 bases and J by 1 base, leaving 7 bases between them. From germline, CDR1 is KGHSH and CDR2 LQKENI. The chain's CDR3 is CASSPGNSYEQYF. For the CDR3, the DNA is TGTGCCAGCTCACCCGGGAATTCCTACGAGCAGTACTTC. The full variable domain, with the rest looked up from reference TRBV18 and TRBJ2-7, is NAGVMQNPRHLVRRRGQEARLRCSPMKGHSHVYWYRQLPEEGLKFMVYLQKENIIDESGMPKERFSAEFPKEGPSILRIQQVVRGDSAAYFCASSPGNSYEQYFGPGTRLTVT.

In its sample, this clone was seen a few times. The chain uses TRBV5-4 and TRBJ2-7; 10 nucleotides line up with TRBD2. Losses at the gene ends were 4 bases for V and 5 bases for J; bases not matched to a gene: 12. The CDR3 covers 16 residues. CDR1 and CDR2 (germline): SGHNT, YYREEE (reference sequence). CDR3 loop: CASSREIAGGVNEQYF. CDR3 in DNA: TGTGCCAGCAGCCGTGAAATAGCGGGAGGAGTGAACGAGCAGTACTTC.

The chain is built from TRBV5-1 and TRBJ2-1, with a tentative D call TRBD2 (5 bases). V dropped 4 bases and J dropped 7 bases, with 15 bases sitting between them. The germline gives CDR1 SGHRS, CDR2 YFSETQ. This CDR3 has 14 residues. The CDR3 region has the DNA TGCGCCAGCAGCCCAATTCGGGGAGCAAATGAGCAGTTCTTC. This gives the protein CASSPIRGANEQFF.

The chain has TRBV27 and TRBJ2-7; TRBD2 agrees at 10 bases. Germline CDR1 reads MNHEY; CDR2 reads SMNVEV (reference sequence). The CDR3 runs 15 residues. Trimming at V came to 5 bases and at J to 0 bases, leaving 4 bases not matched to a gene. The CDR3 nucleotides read TGTGCCAGCAGTGGGACTAGCGCCCACTCCTACGAGCAGTACTTC. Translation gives CASSGTSAHSYEQYF.

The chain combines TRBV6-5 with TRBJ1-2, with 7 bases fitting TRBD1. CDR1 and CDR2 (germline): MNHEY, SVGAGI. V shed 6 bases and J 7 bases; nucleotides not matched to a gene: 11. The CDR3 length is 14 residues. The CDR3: CASRQTRQGSGYTF. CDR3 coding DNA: TGTGCCAGCAGACAAACCCGACAGGGAAGTGGCTACACCTTC.

The CDR3 sequence: CASSPRRGANVLTF. CDR3 in DNA: TGTGCCAGCAGCCCTCGGCGGGGGGCCAACGTCCTGACTTTC. The chain uses TRBV7-2 and TRBJ2-6; D is ambiguous. V lost 5 bases and J 4 bases, leaving 9 bases between the germline ends. The CDR3 length is 14 residues. CDR1 and CDR2 from the germline V gene are SGHTA and FQGNSA.

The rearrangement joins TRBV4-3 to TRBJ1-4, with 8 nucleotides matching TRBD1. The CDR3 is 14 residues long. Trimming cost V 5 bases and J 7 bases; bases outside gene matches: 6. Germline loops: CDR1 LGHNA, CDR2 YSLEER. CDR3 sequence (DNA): TGCGCCAGCAGCACACAGGGGGGAAGTGAAAAACTGTTTTTT. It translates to CASSTQGGSEKLFF.

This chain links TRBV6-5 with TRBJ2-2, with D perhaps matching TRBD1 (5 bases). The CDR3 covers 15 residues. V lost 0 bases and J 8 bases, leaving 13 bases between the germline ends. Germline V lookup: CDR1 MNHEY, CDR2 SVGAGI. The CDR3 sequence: CASSYSTTGWGELFF. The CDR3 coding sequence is TGTGCCAGCAGTTACTCGACCACAGGCTGGGGGGAGCTGTTTTTT.

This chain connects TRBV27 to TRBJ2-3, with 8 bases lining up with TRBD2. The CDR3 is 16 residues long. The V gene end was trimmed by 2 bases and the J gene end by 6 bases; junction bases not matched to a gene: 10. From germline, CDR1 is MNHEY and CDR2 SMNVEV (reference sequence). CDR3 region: CASSLGWASGSDTQYF. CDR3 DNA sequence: TGTGCCAGCAGTTTAGGCTGGGCTAGCGGGTCGGATACGCAGTATTTT.

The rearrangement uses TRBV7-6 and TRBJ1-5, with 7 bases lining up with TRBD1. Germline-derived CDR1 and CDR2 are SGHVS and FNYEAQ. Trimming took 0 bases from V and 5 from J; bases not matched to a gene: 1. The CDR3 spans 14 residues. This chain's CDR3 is CASSLATGHQPQHF. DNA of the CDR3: TGTGCCAGCAGCTTAGCGACAGGGCATCAGCCCCAGCATTTT.

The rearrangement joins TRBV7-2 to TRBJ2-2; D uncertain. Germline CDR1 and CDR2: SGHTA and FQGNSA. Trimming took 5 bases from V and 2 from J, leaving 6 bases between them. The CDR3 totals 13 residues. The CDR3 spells CASSPRNTGELFF. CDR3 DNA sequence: TGTGCCAGCAGCCCCCGTAACACCGGGGAGCTGTTTTTT.

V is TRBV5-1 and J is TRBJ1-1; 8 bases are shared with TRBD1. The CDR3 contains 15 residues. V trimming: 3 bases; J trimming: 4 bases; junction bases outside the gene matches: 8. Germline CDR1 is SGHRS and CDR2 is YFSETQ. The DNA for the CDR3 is TGCGCCAGCAGCTCCGGACAGGGACCGAGCACTGAAGCTTTCTTT. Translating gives CASSSGQGPSTEAFF.

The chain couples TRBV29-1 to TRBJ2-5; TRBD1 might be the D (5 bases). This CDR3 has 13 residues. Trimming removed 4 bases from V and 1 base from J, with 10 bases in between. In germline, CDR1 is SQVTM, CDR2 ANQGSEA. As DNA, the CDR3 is TGCAGCGTTGGGGGTGGGGCCCAAGAGACCCAGTACTTC. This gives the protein CSVGGGAQETQYF.

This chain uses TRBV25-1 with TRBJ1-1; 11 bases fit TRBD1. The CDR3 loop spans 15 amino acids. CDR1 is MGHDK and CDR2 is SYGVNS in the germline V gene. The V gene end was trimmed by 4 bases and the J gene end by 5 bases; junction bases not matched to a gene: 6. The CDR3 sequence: CASSGTGQGVTEAFF. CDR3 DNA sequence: TGTGCCAGCAGTGGCACGGGACAGGGGGTAACTGAAGCTTTCTTT.

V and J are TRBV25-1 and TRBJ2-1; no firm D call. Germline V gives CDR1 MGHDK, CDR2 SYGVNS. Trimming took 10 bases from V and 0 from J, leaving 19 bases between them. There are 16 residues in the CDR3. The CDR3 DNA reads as TGTGCCACAAGCCCTCGGGTAACGAGCTCCTACAATGAGCAGTTCTTC. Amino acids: CATSPRVTSSYNEQFF. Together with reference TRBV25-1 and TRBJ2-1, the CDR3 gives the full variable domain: EADIYQTPRYLVIGTGKKITLECSQTMGHDKMYWYQQDPGMELHLIHYSYGVNSTEKGDLSSESTVSRIRTEHFPLTLESARPSHTSQYLCATSPRVTSSYNEQFFGPGTRLTVL.

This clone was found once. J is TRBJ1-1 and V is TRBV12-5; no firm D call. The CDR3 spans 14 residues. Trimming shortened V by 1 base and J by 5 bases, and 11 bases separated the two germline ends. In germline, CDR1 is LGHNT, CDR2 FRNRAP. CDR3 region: CASGLGASWTEAFF. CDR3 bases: TGTGCTAGTGGTTTGGGCGCTTCATGGACTGAAGCTTTCTTT. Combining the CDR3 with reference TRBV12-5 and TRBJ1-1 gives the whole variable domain DARVTQTPRHKVTEMGQEVTMRCQPILGHNTVFWYRQTMMQGLELLAYFRNRAPLDDSGMPKDRFSAEMPDATLATLKIQPSEPRDSAVYFCASGLGASWTEAFFGQGTRLTVV.

The CDR3 DNA reads TGTGCCAGCAGCTATCTAGCGGGGATCTCCTACGAGCAGTACTTC. Protein sequence: CASSYLAGISYEQYF. The V gene is TRBV7-9, the J gene TRBJ2-7, with 9 bases that match TRBD2. The CDR3 length is 15 residues. Germline V gene data show CDR1 as SEHNR and CDR2 as FQNEAQ (reference sequence). J lost 0 bases, V lost 4 bases, and 4 bases had no gene match.

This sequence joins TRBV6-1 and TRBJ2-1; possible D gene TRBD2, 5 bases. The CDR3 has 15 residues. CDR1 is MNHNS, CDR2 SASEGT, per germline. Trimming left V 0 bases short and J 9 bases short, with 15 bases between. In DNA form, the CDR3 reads TGTGCCAGCAGTGAAGCGCTTAGTCTAGCCGTTGAGCAGTTCTTC. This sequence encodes CASSEALSLAVEQFF.

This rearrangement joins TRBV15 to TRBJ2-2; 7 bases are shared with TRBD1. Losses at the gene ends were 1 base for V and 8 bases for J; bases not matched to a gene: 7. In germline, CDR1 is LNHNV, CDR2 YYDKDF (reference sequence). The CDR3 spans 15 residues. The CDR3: CATSRGGGSTGELFF. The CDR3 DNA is TGTGCCACCAGCAGAGGAGGGGGCTCAACAGGGGAGCTGTTTTTT.

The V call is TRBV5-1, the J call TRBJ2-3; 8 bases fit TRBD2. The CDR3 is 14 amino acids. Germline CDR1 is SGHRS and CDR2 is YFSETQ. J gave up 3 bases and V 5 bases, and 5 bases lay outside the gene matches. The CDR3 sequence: CASSVSGRTDTQYF. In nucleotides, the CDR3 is TGCGCCAGCAGTGTGAGCGGGAGAACAGATACGCAGTATTTT.

CDR3 sequence reads: CASSFAGGNTEAFF. Written as DNA, the CDR3 is TGTGCCAGCAGCTTCGCAGGGGGGAACACTGAAGCTTTCTTT. The gene calls are TRBV7-2 and TRBJ1-1; 7 nucleotides agree with TRBD1. Trimming at V came to 3 bases and at J to 1 base, leaving 2 bases not matched to a gene. Per germline, CDR1 SGHTA and CDR2 FQGNSA. The CDR3 totals 14 residues.

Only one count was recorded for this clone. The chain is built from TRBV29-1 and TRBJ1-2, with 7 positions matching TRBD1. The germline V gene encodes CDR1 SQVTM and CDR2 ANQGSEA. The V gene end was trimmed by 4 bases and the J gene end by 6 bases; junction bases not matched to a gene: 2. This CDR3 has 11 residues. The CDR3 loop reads CSVGDRHGYTF. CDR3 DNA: TGCAGCGTTGGGGACAGACATGGCTACACCTTC.

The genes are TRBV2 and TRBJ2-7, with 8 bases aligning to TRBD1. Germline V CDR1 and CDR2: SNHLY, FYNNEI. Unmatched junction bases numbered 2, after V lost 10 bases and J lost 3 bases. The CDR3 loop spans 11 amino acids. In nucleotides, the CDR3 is TGTGCCACCACAGGGGGCTACGAGCAGTACTTC. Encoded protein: CATTGGYEQYF.

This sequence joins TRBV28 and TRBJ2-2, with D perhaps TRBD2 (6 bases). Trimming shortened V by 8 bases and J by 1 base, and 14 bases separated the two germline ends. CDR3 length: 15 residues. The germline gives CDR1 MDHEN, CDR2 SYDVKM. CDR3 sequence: CASRPGDLNTGELFF. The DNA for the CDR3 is TGTGCCAGCCGACCGGGGGATTTGAACACCGGGGAGCTGTTTTTT.

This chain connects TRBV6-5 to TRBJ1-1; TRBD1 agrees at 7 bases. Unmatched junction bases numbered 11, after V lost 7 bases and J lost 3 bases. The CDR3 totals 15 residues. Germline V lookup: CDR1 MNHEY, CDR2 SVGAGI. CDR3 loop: CASTGGGAGDTEAFF. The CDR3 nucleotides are TGTGCCAGCACGGGAGGGGGCGCAGGGGACACTGAAGCTTTCTTT.

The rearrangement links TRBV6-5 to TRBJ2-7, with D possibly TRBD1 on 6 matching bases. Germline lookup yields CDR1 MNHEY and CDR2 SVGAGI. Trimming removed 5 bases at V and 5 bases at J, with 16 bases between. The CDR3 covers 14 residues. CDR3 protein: CASSRQGKMDEQYF. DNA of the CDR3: TGTGCCAGCAGTCGTCAGGGGAAAATGGACGAGCAGTACTTC.